Shown below are 27 T cell receptor beta chains from a single sample sequenced in a study of T cell changes during pregnancy in multiple sclerosis. Only in-frame clones appear in the TCRdb table, and some are missing; sequencing was by immunoSEQ multiplex PCR. The profile covers under 65,000 clones, with about 93% appearing a single time and about 2.6% taken by the ten largest. Sequenced here: CD8+ T cells from peripheral blood mononuclear cells, sampled in the third trimester of pregnancy. These receptors came from a female donor with multiple sclerosis, enrolled in a pregnancy study.

The chain is built from TRBV2 and TRBJ2-7; D is unresolved. This CDR3 region has 14 residues. Germline V gene data show CDR1 as SNHLY and CDR2 as FYNNEI. V lost 0 bases and J lost 3, with 9 bases in between. The CDR3 region has the DNA TGTGCCAGCAGTGAAGCCGGAGCAAACTACGAGCAGTACTTC. Translated: CASSEAGANYEQYF. The variable domain in full, with the rest retrieved from reference TRBV2 and TRBJ2-7, is EPEVTQTPSHQVTQMGQEVILRCVPISNHLYFYWYRQILGQKVEFLVSFYNNEISEKSEIFDDQFSVERPDGSNFTLKIRSTKLEDSAMYFCASSEAGANYEQYFGPGTRLTVT.

This rearrangement joins TRBV28 to TRBJ1-5, with 7 bases lining up with TRBD1. Germline CDR1 MDHEN, CDR2 SYDVKM. V trimming: 4 bases; J trimming: 0 bases; junction bases outside the gene matches: 6. This CDR3 has 16 residues. The chain's CDR3 is CASSSGTDFSNQPQHF. CDR3 nucleotides: TGTGCCAGCAGTTCCGGGACAGACTTTAGCAATCAGCCCCAGCATTTT.

The rearrangement links TRBV7-9 to TRBJ2-7; TRBD2 matches at 10 bases. The V gene's germline CDR1 is SEHNR and CDR2 FQNEAQ (reference sequence). The CDR3 contains 15 residues. With 6 bases clipped from V and 1 base from J, the junction kept 6 bases outside the gene matches. CDR3 nucleotides: TGTGCCAGCAGACGAGCGGGAGGGGGATCCTACGAGCAGTACTTC. This gives the protein CASRRAGGGSYEQYF.

The chain has TRBV7-9 and TRBJ1-1; possibly TRBD1 for D (5 bases). V lost 6 bases and J 5 bases, leaving 13 bases between the germline ends. This CDR3 is 13 amino acids long. Germline V gives CDR1 SEHNR, CDR2 FQNEAQ (reference sequence). CDR3 in DNA: TGTGCCAGCAGGGGTACCAAGGGGACTGAAGCTTTCTTT. Translation gives CASRGTKGTEAFF.

In DNA, the CDR3 is TGTGCCAGCAGCGTAGGACAGGGCGATTTTGACGAGCAGTACTTC. It translates to CASSVGQGDFDEQYF. V gene TRBV9 combines with J gene TRBJ2-7; TRBD1 matches at 7 bases. This CDR3 region has 15 residues. Per the germline V gene, CDR1 is SGDLS and CDR2 is YYNGEE. The junction had 8 bases not matched to a gene; V was cut back by 0 bases and J by 5 bases.

With regard to this clone: This sample includes further DNA sequences coding for the same CDR3. The V and J genes are TRBV4-2 and TRBJ1-5; 7 bases are a match to TRBD1. The CDR3 extends over 17 amino acids. Germline V gives CDR1 LGHNA, CDR2 YNFKEQ. V gave up 8 bases and J gave up 2 bases; unmatched junction bases: 15. The CDR3 DNA reads as TGTGCCAGCCTCCGATCAGGCCAGGGGGGTCGCAATCAGCCCCAGCATTTT. Its translation is CASLRSGQGGRNQPQHF.

V is TRBV2 and J is TRBJ2-1; 8 nucleotides match TRBD2. V lost 8 bases to trimming and J lost 15 bases; unmatched junction nucleotides: 6. CDR1 SNHLY and CDR2 FYNNEI come from the germline V gene. The CDR3 has 10 amino acids. This CDR3 is CASFSGKWFF. The CDR3 nucleotides are TGTGCCAGCTTTAGCGGGAAGTGGTTCTTC.

The CDR3 DNA follows: TGTGCCAGCAGCCCGACAGGTGTCTTCGGAAACACCATATATTTT. Translating gives CASSPTGVFGNTIYF. This rearrangement joins TRBV7-9 to TRBJ1-3; maybe TRBD1 (6 bases). CDR3 length equals 15 residues. Trimming cost V 5 bases and J 4 bases, with 15 bases left between them. CDR1 SEHNR and CDR2 FQNEAQ come from the germline V gene (reference sequence).

As DNA, the CDR3 is TGTGCCAGTAGTATTCTAGGTTGGGAGCCCCAGCATTTT. Translating it yields CASSILGWEPQHF. V is TRBV19 and J is TRBJ1-5; D is unclear. This CDR3 has 13 amino acids. Trimming took 3 bases from V and 8 from J, leaving 11 bases between them. Germline CDR1 LNHDA, CDR2 SQIVND (reference sequence).

The chain employs TRBV5-1 and TRBJ1-1; 9 nucleotides line up with TRBD1. V shed 5 bases and J 3 bases; nucleotides not matched to a gene: 8. The CDR3 totals 15 residues. Germline CDR1 reads SGHRS; CDR2 reads YFSETQ. The CDR3 bases are TGCGCCAGCAGGGACAGACAGGGGGATTACACTGAAGCTTTCTTT. Its translation: CASRDRQGDYTEAFF.

For the CDR3, the DNA is TGTGCCAGCAGTTCAGGGGGCACCGGGGAGCTGTTTTTT. It is translated as CASSSGGTGELFF. The chain joins TRBV6-5 to TRBJ2-2, with 7 bases identical to TRBD1. The germline gives CDR1 MNHEY, CDR2 SVGAGI. V lost 4 bases to trimming and J lost 4 bases; unmatched junction nucleotides: 0. This CDR3 comprises 13 residues.

V gene TRBV29-1 combines with J gene TRBJ2-3, with unresolved D. Germline V lookup: CDR1 SQVTM, CDR2 ANQGSEA. This CDR3 contains 13 residues. DNA for the CDR3: TGCAGTTCTGCGGAGCAGAACACAGATACGCAGTATTTT. Translating it yields CSSAEQNTDTQYF.

The chain has TRBV28 and TRBJ1-4; 9 nucleotides match TRBD1. CDR3 length equals 17 residues. CDR1 and CDR2 (germline): MDHEN, SYDVKM. The trim removed 3 bases at V and 4 bases at J, leaving 9 bases unmatched. The CDR3 reads CASSLSDRGLINEKLFF. The DNA for the CDR3 is TGTGCCAGCAGTTTGTCGGACAGGGGCTTAATTAATGAAAAACTGTTTTTT.

The V gene is TRBV5-1, the J gene TRBJ2-3, with 8 bases that match TRBD1. Germline V lookup: CDR1 SGHRS, CDR2 YFSETQ. J was trimmed by 6 bases and V by 3 bases; bases with no gene match: 9. The CDR3 totals 15 residues. The chain's CDR3 is CASSSPQGAGDTQYF. CDR3 DNA: TGCGCCAGCAGCTCGCCTCAGGGGGCAGGGGATACGCAGTATTTT.

The rearrangement joins TRBV30 to TRBJ2-2; a weak D match, TRBD1 (5 bases). Trimming left V 2 bases short and J 6 bases short, with 10 bases between. The germline CDR1 and CDR2 sequences are GTSNPN and SVGIG (reference sequence). The CDR3 contains 13 residues. DNA for the CDR3: TGTGCCTGGAGTAGAAGGGGCGCCGGGGAGCTGTTTTTT. Translating gives CAWSRRGAGELFF.

The chain recombines TRBV14 with TRBJ1-1; D is unclear. The CDR3 length is 12 residues. Germline V gene data show CDR1 as SGHDN and CDR2 as FVKESK. The V and J ends lost 7 bases and 8 bases respectively, with 14 bases between them. In DNA, the CDR3 is TGTGCCAGCACTAAACCGGGGTCCGAAGCTTTCTTT. Protein product: CASTKPGSEAFF.

A few counts support this clone. This chain connects TRBV27 to TRBJ1-1; 9 bases map to TRBD1. The V and J ends lost 5 bases and 8 bases, in that order; junction bases with no gene match: 6. CDR1 is MNHEY and CDR2 is SMNVEV in the germline V gene (reference sequence). This CDR3 spans 13 amino acids. DNA of the CDR3: TGTGCCAGCAGTCCACAGGGGGCCTACGAAGCTTTCTTT. It codes for CASSPQGAYEAFF.

This clone was counted a few times. This sequence joins TRBV19 and TRBJ1-5, with 7 bases fitting TRBD1. CDR3 length: 14 residues. Germline V gene lookup returns CDR1 LNHDA and CDR2 SQIVND (reference sequence). V was clipped by 5 bases and J by 5 bases; unmatched bases: 6. The CDR3 DNA reads TGTGCCAGTAGTCCCGGACAGGTTGATCAGCCCCAGCATTTT. Residues: CASSPGQVDQPQHF.

This chain links TRBV9 with TRBJ2-3; D may be TRBD1 (6 bases). The CDR3 extends over 16 amino acids. From germline, CDR1 is SGDLS and CDR2 YYNGEE. The ends were cut back, 7 bases at V and 2 bases at J, with 20 bases in the middle. This CDR3 is CASGHRQEVPTDTQYF. The CDR3 nucleotides read TGTGCCAGCGGACACAGACAGGAGGTCCCCACAGATACGCAGTATTTT.

V is TRBV27 and J is TRBJ2-1; TRBD1 matches at 9 bases. With 4 bases clipped from V and 8 bases from J, the junction kept 9 bases outside the gene matches. Germline V lookup: CDR1 MNHEY, CDR2 SMNVEV (reference sequence). The CDR3 has 15 amino acids. The CDR3 DNA follows: TGTGCCAGCAGTTCGGACAGGGGTGGGTGGGATGAGCAGTTCTTC. It translates to CASSSDRGGWDEQFF.

The count of this clone is one. The chain couples TRBV6-5 to TRBJ2-7; maybe TRBD2 (7 bases). The V and J ends lost 7 bases and 1 base respectively, with 11 bases between them. The CDR3 length is 13 residues. Germline assignment: CDR1 MNHEY and CDR2 SVGAGI. The CDR3 bases are TGTGCCAGCAAAGGGGGACTATCCTACGAGCAGTACTTC. Translated, it gives CASKGGLSYEQYF.

This clone was found a few times. The rearrangement uses TRBV4-2 and TRBJ1-4, with 9 bases matching TRBD1. This CDR3 contains 14 residues. CDR1 and CDR2 from the germline V gene are LGHNA and YNFKEQ. V lost 7 bases and J lost 6; bases outside the gene matches: 6. This chain's CDR3 is CASNGGTGYEKLFF. In DNA form, the CDR3 reads TGTGCCAGCAACGGGGGGACAGGGTATGAAAAACTGTTTTTT.

The chain links TRBV5-4 to TRBJ2-2; D is possibly TRBD1 (5 bases). The germline gives CDR1 SGHNT, CDR2 YYREEE (reference sequence). CDR3 length equals 15 residues. V was trimmed by 0 bases and J by 4 bases, leaving 10 bases between them. Here the CDR3 reads CASSLGQGLTGELFF. CDR3 DNA sequence: TGTGCCAGCAGCTTGGGGCAGGGCCTCACCGGGGAGCTGTTTTTT. Full variable domain (rest looked up from reference TRBV5-4 and TRBJ2-2): ETGVTQSPTHLIKTRGQQVTLRCSSQSGHNTVSWYQQALGQGPQFIFQYYREEENGRGNFPPRFSGLQFPNYSSELNVNALELDDSALYLCASSLGQGLTGELFFGEGSRLTVL.

V gene TRBV21-1 combines with J gene TRBJ2-1; the table calls TRBD1, which could not be checked here. TRBV21-1 is recorded as a pseudogene. This CDR3 is 17 amino acids long. The DNA for the CDR3 is TGTGCCAGCAGCAAACCTCCGGGACGCCACCTTGACAGGGAGCAGTTCTTC. This translates into CASSKPPGRHLDREQFF.

The V call is TRBV25-1, the J call TRBJ2-2, with 8 positions matching TRBD1. Germline trimming cut 8 bases from V and 4 bases from J; bases unmatched to any gene: 3. CDR1 and CDR2 (germline): MGHDK, SYGVNS. The length of the CDR3 is 13 residues. The CDR3 here is CASQGASTGELFF. The CDR3 nucleotides are TGTGCCAGCCAGGGGGCTAGCACCGGGGAGCTGTTTTTT. Together with reference TRBV25-1 and TRBJ2-2, the CDR3 gives the full variable domain: EADIYQTPRYLVIGTGKKITLECSQTMGHDKMYWYQQDPGMELHLIHYSYGVNSTEKGDLSSESTVSRIRTEHFPLTLESARPSHTSQYLCASQGASTGELFFGEGSRLTVL.

The chain links TRBV18 to TRBJ2-5; 7 nucleotides align to TRBD1. This CDR3 contains 15 residues. V was pared by 4 bases and J by 5 bases, with 10 bases of the junction left unmatched. The V gene's germline CDR1 is KGHSH and CDR2 LQKENI. The DNA of the CDR3 is TGTGCCAGCTCACACAGACAGGGTCTAAGGGAGACCCAGTACTTC. This gives the protein CASSHRQGLRETQYF.

V gene TRBV7-8 combines with J gene TRBJ2-3; 9 nucleotides align to TRBD2. Unmatched junction bases numbered 13, after V lost 5 bases and J lost 4 bases. The CDR3 consists of 17 residues. Germline-derived CDR1 and CDR2 are SGHVS and FQNEAQ. The CDR3 nucleotides read TGTGCCAGCAGCCTCGGGAGTAGCGGGAGTTGGTCAGATACGCAGTATTTT. It encodes CASSLGSSGSWSDTQYF.